This is a list of T cell receptor beta chains from one sample in a study of blood T cell repertoires in COVID-19. TCRdb keeps only in-frame clones here, not all; method: immunoSEQ multiplex PCR. The sample carries about 250,000 clones, around nine tenths recorded once. Sequencing input: PBMCs or T cells enriched from blood (not recorded which). All receptors come from a man aged 35-49 years who had recovered from COVID-19. Both conserved end residues are part of each CDR3. The D gene is left open where the match is weak. Expanded clones get a size class; other rows say once, few or many, or leave the size out.

d_call	v_call	j_call	clone_size	cdr3_nt	cdr3_aa
TRBD1	TRBV5-1	TRBJ2-2	few	TGCGCCAGCAGCTTGGCCGGGACAGACACCGGGGAGCTGTTTTTT	CASSLAGTDTGELFF
TRBD2	TRBV28	TRBJ2-7	NA	TGTGCCAGCAGTCCGGTGGTAGCGGGACACTACGAGCAGTACTTC	CASSPVVAGHYEQYF
TRBD2	TRBV5-8	TRBJ2-5	NA	TGTGCCAGCAGACTCACAACACGGGACTACTGGATTAAAGAGACCCAGTACTTC	CASRLTTRDYWIKETQYF
TRBD1	TRBV27	TRBJ1-5	NA	TGTGCCAGCAAGTGGACAGGCAGCAATCAGCCCCAGCATTTT	CASKWTGSNQPQHF
TRBD1	TRBV28	TRBJ2-1	NA	TGTGCCAGCAGTTCCCCGACAGGGGGGGCCTACAATGAGCAGTTCTTC	CASSSPTGGAYNEQFF
TRBD1	TRBV19	TRBJ1-4	NA	TGTGCCAGTAGTCGACCGGGACAGCCTAATGAAAAACTGTTTTTT	CASSRPGQPNEKLFF
NA	TRBV12-5	TRBJ2-5	NA	TGTGCTAGTGGTTTGGTAACTGAAGAGACCCAGTACTTC	CASGLVTEETQYF
NA	TRBV5-1	TRBJ2-6	NA	TGCGCCAGCAGCTTGACAGGTTTTCCCCTCTCTGGGGCCAACGTCCTGACTTTC	CASSLTGFPLSGANVLTF
NA	TRBV7-9	TRBJ2-1	NA	TGTGCCAGCAGCTGGCCCAGGGCTGTGGCCGCCCATGAGCAGTTCTTC	CASSWPRAVAAHEQFF
NA	TRBV24-1	TRBJ2-1	NA	TGTGCCACCAGTGAGCCGACTAGGAGCTCCTACAATGAGCAGTTCTTC	CATSEPTRSSYNEQFF
NA	TRBV2	TRBJ1-2	NA	TGTGCCAGCAGTGACGGCCAGGGGCTCTTGTATGGCTACACCTTC	CASSDGQGLLYGYTF
TRBD1	TRBV28	TRBJ1-5	NA	TGTGCCAGCAGTTTAGGGCAGGGGGCTAAGGGTCAGCCCCAGCATTTT	CASSLGQGAKGQPQHF
TRBD1	TRBV4-1	TRBJ1-2	NA	TGCGCCAGCAGCCAAGTACATTCCGGACAGGCGGGCTATGGCTACACCTTC	CASSQVHSGQAGYGYTF
NA	TRBV5-1	TRBJ1-5	NA	TGCGCCAGCAGCTTAGAGGGCAGCAATCAGCCCCAGCATTTT	CASSLEGSNQPQHF
TRBD2	TRBV9	TRBJ2-2	NA	TGTGCCAGCAGCGCCTTGACTAGCGGGGGGGCGAACACCGGGGAGCTGTTTTTT	CASSALTSGGANTGELFF
NA	TRBV12-3/TRBV12-4	TRBJ2-5	NA	TGTGCCAGCAGTTCGACTAACCAAGAGACCCAGTACTTC	CASSSTNQETQYF
NA	TRBV7-6	TRBJ2-1	NA	TGTGCCAGCAGCCGACTACCCAGCTCCTACAATGAGCAGTTCTTC	CASSRLPSSYNEQFF